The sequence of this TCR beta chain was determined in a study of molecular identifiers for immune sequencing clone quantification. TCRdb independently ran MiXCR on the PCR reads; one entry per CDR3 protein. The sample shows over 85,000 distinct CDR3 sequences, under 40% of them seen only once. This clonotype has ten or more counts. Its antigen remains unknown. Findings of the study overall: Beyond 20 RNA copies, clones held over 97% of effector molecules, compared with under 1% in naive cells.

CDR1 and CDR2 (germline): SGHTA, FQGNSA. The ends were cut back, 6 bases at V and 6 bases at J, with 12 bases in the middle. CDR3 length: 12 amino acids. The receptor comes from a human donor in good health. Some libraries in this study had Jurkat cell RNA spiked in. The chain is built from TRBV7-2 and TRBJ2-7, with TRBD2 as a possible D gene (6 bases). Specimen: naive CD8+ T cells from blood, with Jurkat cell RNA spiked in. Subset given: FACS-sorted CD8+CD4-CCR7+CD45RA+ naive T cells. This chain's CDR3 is CASSLPTSEQYF. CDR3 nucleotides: TGTGCCAGCAGTTTACCGACTAGCGAGCAGTACTTC. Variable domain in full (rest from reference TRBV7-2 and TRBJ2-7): GAGVSQSPSNKVTEKGKDVELRCDPISGHTALYWYRQSLGQGLEFLIYFQGNSAPDKSGLPSDRFSAERTGGSVSTLTIQRTQQEDSAVYLCASSLPTSEQYFGPGTRLTVT.